The 30 T cell receptor beta chains below were found in one sample sequenced in a study of CXCR3-negative and CXCR3-positive naive CD8 T cells (dated by TCRdb to the late 2010s). TCRdb lists the instrument as NextSeq 550. The Human TCR Profiling Kit (MiLaboratory) was used to make UMI-labeled 5' RACE TRB cDNA libraries. After TCRdb reprocessed the reads, each CDR3 protein sequence was kept as one row, without DNA. The sample table records about 110,000 distinct CDR3 sequences. The ten biggest clones cover over 0.35% of the sample. The paper as a whole reports these results and caveats: Compared with CXCR3-negative naive cells, CXCR3-positive naive cells had TRB CDR3s with higher hydrophobicity (lower Kidera factor 4), lower energy, and higher strength and volume indices.

Their antigen targets remain unknown. The sequenced sample consisted of naive CXCR3+ CD8+ T cells from blood. The cell subset or site label of this sample denotes: CD45RO-CCR7+CD27+CD95- naive CD8+ T cells expressing CXCR3 (TNR3+). These receptor sequences come from a human donor in good health. Some clones in this sample may be carry-over from other donors' samples.

The chain combines TRBV29-1 with TRBJ2-1; with no DNA, the TCRdb D assignment of TRBD2 cannot be verified. The CDR3 is made up of 15 amino acids. Germline-derived CDR1 and CDR2 are SQVTM and ANQGSEA. Here the CDR3 reads CSVEEKGLGYNEQFF.

V gene TRBV10-3 combines with J gene TRBJ2-7; TCRdb's D call, TRBD1, is unchecked because there is no DNA. Germline CDR1 reads ENHRY; CDR2 reads SYGVKD. This CDR3 contains 13 residues. The CDR3 sequence is CAISEDRGYEQYF.

The chain recombines TRBV21-1 with TRBJ2-5; TCRdb's D gene call, TRBD2, goes unchecked for lack of DNA. TRBV21-1 is an annotated pseudogene. The CDR3 contains 15 residues. CDR3 residues: CADPQGPVEGETQYF.

This chain connects TRBV29-1 to TRBJ2-1; TCRdb's D call of TRBD2 is untestable without DNA. This CDR3 is 14 amino acids long. CDR1 is SQVTM, CDR2 ANQGSEA, per germline. This CDR3 reads CSVYGLAVGNEQFF.

CDR3 residues: CASSQDSRGGPDEQFF. The V gene is TRBV4-1, the J gene TRBJ2-1; TCRdb's D gene call, TRBD2, goes unchecked for lack of DNA. The CDR3 length is 16 residues. Germline loops: CDR1 MGHRA, CDR2 YSYEKL.

The V gene is TRBV27, the J gene TRBJ2-3; as DNA is missing, the TRBD1 call by TCRdb cannot be tested. This CDR3 region has 14 residues. Germline V gene sequence: CDR1 MNHEY, CDR2 SMNVEV (reference sequence). CDR3 sequence reads: CASSLFAGEDTQYF.

The chain is built from TRBV20-1 and TRBJ2-1. This CDR3 contains 12 residues. Per germline, CDR1 DFQATT and CDR2 SNEGSKA (reference sequence). CDR3 sequence: CSAGPSGYEQFF.

The chain links TRBV7-9 to TRBJ1-1. Looked up from germline, CDR1 is SEHNR and CDR2 is FQNEAQ (reference sequence). There are 13 residues in the CDR3. The CDR3 loop is CASSSTESTEAFF.

V and J are TRBV4-1 and TRBJ2-7; absent DNA, TCRdb's TRBD1 call cannot be checked. Germline V gives CDR1 MGHRA, CDR2 YSYEKL. The CDR3 length is 14 residues. The CDR3 spells CASSHQQGGYEQYF.

This sequence joins TRBV29-1 and TRBJ1-1. Germline CDR1 SQVTM, CDR2 ANQGSEA. This CDR3 has 12 amino acids. CDR3 residues: CSARSSDTEAFF.

The chain has TRBV7-3 and TRBJ2-1; the TRBD2 assignment by TCRdb is unverifiable without DNA. Looked up from germline, CDR1 is SGHTA and CDR2 is FQGTGA. The CDR3 contains 17 residues. The CDR3 is CASSSPSGGRGYNEQFF.

J is TRBJ2-1 and V is TRBV20-1; TCRdb lists TRBD1, though no DNA is available to test this call. The V gene's germline CDR1 is DFQATT and CDR2 SNEGSKA (reference sequence). The CDR3 consists of 16 residues. Here the CDR3 reads CSASPLETGEYNEQFF.

The chain couples TRBV24-1 to TRBJ2-7; without DNA, the TCRdb call of TRBD2 cannot be checked. This CDR3 spans 14 amino acids. In germline, CDR1 is KGHDR, CDR2 SFDVKD. The CDR3 loop is CATRWGDGVYEQYF.

The chain recombines TRBV4-3 with TRBJ1-3; TCRdb outputs TRBD1, but without DNA this stays unchecked. The CDR3 contains 16 residues. CDR1 and CDR2 (germline): LGHNA, YSLEER. This chain's CDR3 is CASSHGTGFSGNTIYF.

V gene TRBV6-2 or TRBV6-3 combines with J gene TRBJ2-1; the TRBD2 assignment by TCRdb is unverifiable without DNA. This CDR3 has 20 residues. The germline V gene encodes CDR1 MNHEY and CDR2 SVGEGT. CDR3 in amino acids: CASSYGGLAGGGGPYNEQFF.

The chain combines TRBV21-1 with TRBJ1-5; without DNA, the TCRdb call of TRBD1 cannot be checked. TRBV21-1 is shown as a pseudogene. This CDR3 spans 18 amino acids. CDR3 loop: CASSNRSPAAGTYQPQHF.

This chain links TRBV27 with TRBJ1-2. Germline CDR1 MNHEY, CDR2 SMNVEV (reference sequence). CDR3 length equals 15 residues. CDR3 sequence reads: CASSTSLQANYGYTF.

The CDR3 protein is CAISEFDRAEQPQHF. V is TRBV10-3 and J is TRBJ1-5; with no DNA, the TCRdb D assignment of TRBD1 cannot be verified. Germline lookup yields CDR1 ENHRY and CDR2 SYGVKD. This CDR3 spans 15 amino acids.

The chain couples TRBV7-9 to TRBJ2-3; TCRdb reports TRBD2, a call that lacks DNA to check it against. This CDR3 has 15 residues. Germline V gene data show CDR1 as SEHNR and CDR2 as FQNEAQ (reference sequence). The CDR3 here is CASRQYGREANTQYF.

The chain is built from TRBV28 and TRBJ2-7; TCRdb's D call of TRBD2 is untestable without DNA. This CDR3 spans 14 amino acids. Germline CDR1 is MDHEN and CDR2 is SYDVKM. CDR3 residues: CASSTGTSDYEQYF.

The chain employs TRBV15 and TRBJ2-1. Germline-derived CDR1 and CDR2 are LNHNV and YYDKDF (reference sequence). The CDR3 extends over 13 amino acids. CDR3: CATSRGLGDEQFF. The full variable domain, rest sourced from reference TRBV15 and TRBJ2-1, is DAMVIQNPRYQVTQFGKPVTLSCSQTLNHNVMYWYQQKSSQAPKLLFHYYDKDFNNEADTPDNFQSRRPNTSFCFLDIRSPGLGDTAMYLCATSRGLGDEQFFGPGTRLTVL.

The CDR3 loop reads CASSPPPGTYEQYF. This chain uses TRBV18 with TRBJ2-7; TCRdb indicates TRBD1, and absent DNA this call remains unverified. The CDR3 consists of 14 residues. CDR1 is KGHSH, CDR2 LQKENI, per germline.

The gene calls are TRBV4-1 and TRBJ1-5; the D call from TCRdb, TRBD1, cannot be confirmed without DNA. Germline V lookup: CDR1 MGHRA, CDR2 YSYEKL. This CDR3 comprises 15 residues. CDR3 in amino acids: CASSFGRDSNQPQHF.

This sequence joins TRBV11-1 and TRBJ1-1; TCRdb gives TRBD1 as the D gene, but with no DNA this cannot be confirmed. From germline, CDR1 is SGHAT and CDR2 FQDESV (reference sequence). The CDR3 runs to 13 residues. The chain's CDR3 is CASSLGARTEAFF.

The chain has TRBV11-3 and TRBJ2-1; no DNA is available, so the TRBD2 call from TCRdb remains unchecked. The CDR3 runs to 16 residues. Looked up from germline, CDR1 is SGHNT and CDR2 is YENEEA. CDR3 residues: CASSLEGTSTYNEQFF.

The CDR3 region is CATSTPTYNEQFF. The J gene is TRBJ2-1, the V gene TRBV24-1; the TCRdb call, TRBD1, lacks DNA for checking. Germline-derived CDR1 and CDR2 are KGHDR and SFDVKD. This CDR3 spans 13 amino acids.

This rearrangement joins TRBV15 to TRBJ1-4. The CDR3 contains 16 residues. The V gene's germline CDR1 is LNHNV and CDR2 YYDKDF (reference sequence). This chain's CDR3 is CATSRGPEGGNEKLFF.

This rearrangement joins TRBV29-1 to TRBJ1-4; TCRdb's D gene call, TRBD1, goes unchecked for lack of DNA. This CDR3 is built from 12 residues. Germline lookup yields CDR1 SQVTM and CDR2 ANQGSEA. The chain's CDR3 is CSVAGEVEKLFF.

This sequence joins TRBV7-9 and TRBJ1-2; TCRdb selects TRBD1, and the lack of DNA leaves this call unchecked. The CDR3 is made up of 16 amino acids. CDR1 and CDR2 (germline): SEHNR, FQNEAQ (reference sequence). The CDR3 spells CASSSSQGESIYGYTF.

The V gene is TRBV27, the J gene TRBJ2-1; TCRdb's D gene call, TRBD2, goes unchecked for lack of DNA. CDR1 MNHEY and CDR2 SMNVEV come from the germline V gene (reference sequence). This CDR3 has 14 amino acids. This CDR3 is CASSLFDERGEQFF.